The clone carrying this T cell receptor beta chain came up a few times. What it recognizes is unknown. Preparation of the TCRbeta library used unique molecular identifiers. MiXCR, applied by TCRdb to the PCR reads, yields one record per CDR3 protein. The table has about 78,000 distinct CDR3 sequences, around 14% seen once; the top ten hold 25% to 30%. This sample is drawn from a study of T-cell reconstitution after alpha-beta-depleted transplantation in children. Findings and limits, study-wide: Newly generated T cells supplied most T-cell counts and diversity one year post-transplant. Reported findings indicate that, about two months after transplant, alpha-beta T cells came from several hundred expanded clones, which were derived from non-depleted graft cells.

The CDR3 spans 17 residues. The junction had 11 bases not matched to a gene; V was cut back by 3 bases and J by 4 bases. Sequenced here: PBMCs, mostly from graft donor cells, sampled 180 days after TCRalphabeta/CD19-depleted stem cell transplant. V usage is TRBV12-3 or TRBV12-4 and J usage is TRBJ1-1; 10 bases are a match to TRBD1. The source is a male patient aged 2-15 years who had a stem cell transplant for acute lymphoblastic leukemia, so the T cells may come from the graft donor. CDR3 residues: CASSLRGTGVLGTEAFF. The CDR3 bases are TGTGCCAGCAGTTTGCGGGGGACAGGGGTATTAGGCACTGAAGCTTTCTTT.